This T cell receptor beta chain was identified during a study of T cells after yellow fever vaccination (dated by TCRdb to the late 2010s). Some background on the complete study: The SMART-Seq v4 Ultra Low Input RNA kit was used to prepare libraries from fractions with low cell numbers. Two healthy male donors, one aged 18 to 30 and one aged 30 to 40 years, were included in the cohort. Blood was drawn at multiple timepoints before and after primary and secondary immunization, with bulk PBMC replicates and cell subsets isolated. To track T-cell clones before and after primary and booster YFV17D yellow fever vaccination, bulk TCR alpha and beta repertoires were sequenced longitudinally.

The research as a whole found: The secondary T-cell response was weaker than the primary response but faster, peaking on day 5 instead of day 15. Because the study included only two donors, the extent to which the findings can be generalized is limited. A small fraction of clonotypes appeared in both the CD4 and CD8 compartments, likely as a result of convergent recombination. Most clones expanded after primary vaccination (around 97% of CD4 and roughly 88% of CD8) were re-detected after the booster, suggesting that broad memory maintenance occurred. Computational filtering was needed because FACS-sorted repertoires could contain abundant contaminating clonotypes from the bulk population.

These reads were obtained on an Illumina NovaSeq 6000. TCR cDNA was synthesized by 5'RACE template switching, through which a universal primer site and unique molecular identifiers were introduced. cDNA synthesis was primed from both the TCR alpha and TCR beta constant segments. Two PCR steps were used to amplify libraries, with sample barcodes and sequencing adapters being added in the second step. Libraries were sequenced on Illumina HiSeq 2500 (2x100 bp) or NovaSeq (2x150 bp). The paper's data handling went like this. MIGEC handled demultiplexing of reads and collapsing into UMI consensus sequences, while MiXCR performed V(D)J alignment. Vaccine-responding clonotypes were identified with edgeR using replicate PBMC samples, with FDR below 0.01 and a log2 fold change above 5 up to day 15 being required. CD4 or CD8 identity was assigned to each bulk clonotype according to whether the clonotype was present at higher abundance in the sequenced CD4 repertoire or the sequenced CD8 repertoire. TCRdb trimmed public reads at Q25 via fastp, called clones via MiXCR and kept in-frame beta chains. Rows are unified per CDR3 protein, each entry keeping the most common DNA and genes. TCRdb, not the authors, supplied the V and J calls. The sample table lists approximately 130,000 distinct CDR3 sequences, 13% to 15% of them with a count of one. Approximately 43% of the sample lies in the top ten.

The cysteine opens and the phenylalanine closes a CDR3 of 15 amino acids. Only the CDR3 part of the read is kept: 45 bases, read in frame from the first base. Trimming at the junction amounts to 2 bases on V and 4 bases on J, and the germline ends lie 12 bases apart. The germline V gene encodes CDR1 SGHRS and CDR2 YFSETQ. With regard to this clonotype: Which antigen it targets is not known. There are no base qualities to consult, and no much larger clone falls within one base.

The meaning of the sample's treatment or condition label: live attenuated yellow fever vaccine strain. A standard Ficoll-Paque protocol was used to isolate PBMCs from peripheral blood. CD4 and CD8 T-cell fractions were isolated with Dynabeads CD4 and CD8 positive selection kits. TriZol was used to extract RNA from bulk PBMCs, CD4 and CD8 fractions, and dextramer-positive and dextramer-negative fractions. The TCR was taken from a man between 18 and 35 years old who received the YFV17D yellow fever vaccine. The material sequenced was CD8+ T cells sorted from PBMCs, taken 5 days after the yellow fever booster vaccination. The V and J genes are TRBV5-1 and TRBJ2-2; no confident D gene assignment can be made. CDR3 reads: CASSFVASGTGELFF. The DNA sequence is TGCGCCAGCAGCTTCGTTGCGTCGGGCACCGGGGAGCTGTTTTTT.